Presented here are 8 T cell receptor beta chains from one specimen sequenced in a study of cytomegalovirus exposure and HLA in healthy donors. The PCR was carried out with 60 Vbeta primers and 13 Jbeta primers. Measured with immunoSEQ multiplex PCR; TCRdb has only the in-frame clones, and not every one. The sample has 150,000 to 200,000 clones, approximately 81% seen once. The sample consisted of PBMCs. The source is a boy between 10 and 17 years old in good health and CMV-seronegative.

The chain has TRBV6-5 and TRBJ2-1; TRBD1 is a possible D gene (5 bases). V was trimmed by 2 bases and J by 6 bases, leaving 14 bases between them. The V gene's germline CDR1 is MNHEY and CDR2 SVGAGI. The CDR3 spans 15 residues. DNA for the CDR3: TGTGCCAGCAGTTACGGCAGGGCTCCCTCCAATGAGCAGTTCTTC. Its protein product is CASSYGRAPSNEQFF.

This sequence joins TRBV11-3 and TRBJ2-1; possible D gene TRBD2, 6 bases. Germline assignment: CDR1 SGHNT and CDR2 YENEEA. Between the trimmed V and J ends, which lost 5 bases and 2 bases, there was a span of 13 bases. The CDR3 totals 15 residues. The CDR3: CASSPTGGAYNEQFF. The CDR3 DNA reads TGTGCCAGCAGCCCCACAGGCGGGGCCTACAATGAGCAGTTCTTC.

CDR3 sequence (DNA): TGTGCCAGCACCGACAGGGGATTAACCTACGAGCAGTACTTC. It yields the protein CASTDRGLTYEQYF. The chain has TRBV6-1 and TRBJ2-7, with TRBD1 matching over 8 bases. In germline, CDR1 is MNHNS, CDR2 SASEGT. The length of the CDR3 is 14 residues. With 7 bases clipped from V and 2 bases from J, the junction kept 7 bases outside the gene matches.

This chain links TRBV9 with TRBJ2-2, with TRBD1 matching 7 bases. Germline V gives CDR1 SGDLS, CDR2 YYNGEE. J was trimmed by 6 bases and V by 4 bases; bases with no gene match: 15. The CDR3 has 17 amino acids. The CDR3, as DNA: TGTGCCAGCAGCTCCCGTAAGGGGGCTGGTGTGGCCGGGGAGCTGTTTTTT. It specifies CASSSRKGAGVAGELFF.

The chain joins TRBV11-2 to TRBJ2-3, with 8 bases fitting TRBD1. Per the germline V gene, CDR1 is SGHAT and CDR2 is FQNNGV. V trimming: 3 bases; J trimming: 3 bases; junction bases outside the gene matches: 2. CDR3 length: 14 residues. The CDR3 loop is CASSFGQGTDTQYF. CDR3 in DNA: TGTGCCAGCAGCTTCGGACAGGGTACAGATACGCAGTATTTT.

The V gene is TRBV6-6, the J gene TRBJ1-1, with D tentatively TRBD1 (6 bases). CDR3 size: 13 residues. Germline V gene lookup returns CDR1 MNHNY and CDR2 SVGAGI (reference sequence). V lost 5 bases and J lost 2, with 9 bases in between. The CDR3 DNA is TGTGCCAGCAGTGCAGGGGTAAACACTGAAGCTTTCTTT. Translated: CASSAGVNTEAFF.

This chain links TRBV9 with TRBJ1-6, with D perhaps matching TRBD1 (5 bases). CDR1 and CDR2 (germline): SGDLS, YYNGEE. V was pared by 0 bases and J by 9 bases, with 13 bases between. CDR3 length: 15 residues. Written as DNA, the CDR3 is TGTGCCAGCAGCGTAGGGGGGGTCTTAAGTTCACCCCTCCACTTT. Protein: CASSVGGVLSSPLHF.

On this clone: Relative to the germline gene, one junction end is altered; a read error may explain this. This chain connects TRBV7-9 to TRBJ2-3; tentatively, D is TRBD1 (6 bases). The V gene's germline CDR1 is SEHNR and CDR2 FQNEAQ (reference sequence). This CDR3 is 11 amino acids long. The chain's CDR3 is CASSLDRALHF. CDR3 nucleotides: TGTGCCAGCAGCTTAGACAGGGCATTGCATTTT.